A single sample gave rise to the 27 T cell receptor beta chains below, sequenced in a study of T cell repertoires in cytomegalovirus infection. The antigens these receptors bind are not known. TCRdb redid the calling of the reads with MiXCR, one entry per CDR3 protein. The sample has 750,000 to 950,000 distinct CDR3 sequences, about 28% seen once. The sequencing used cultured CD8+ T cells from PBMCs, collected from culture after CMV antigen stimulation. These receptors were collected from a human donor in good health (CMV status not recorded). Some clones in this sample may be carry-over from other donors' samples.

Many counts were recorded for this clonotype. The chain has TRBV6-5 and TRBJ1-1, with D possibly being TRBD1 (5 bases). Between the trimmed V and J ends, which lost 4 bases and 0 bases, there was a span of 6 bases. The CDR3 is 13 amino acids. Per the germline V gene, CDR1 is MNHEY and CDR2 is SVGAGI. The CDR3 protein is CASSLQVNTEAFF. Written as DNA, the CDR3 is TGTGCCAGCAGTTTACAGGTGAACACTGAAGCTTTCTTT.

This chain links TRBV6-1 with TRBJ1-5, with D possibly matching TRBD1 (6 bases). The germline V gene encodes CDR1 MNHNS and CDR2 SASEGT. The CDR3 length is 15 residues. V was pared by 2 bases and J by 2 bases, with 10 bases between. The DNA for the CDR3 is TGTGCCAGCAGTGAATGGGGGCATGGCAATCAGCCCCAGCATTTT. Protein product: CASSEWGHGNQPQHF.

This clonotype was picked up a small number of times. CDR3 nucleotides: TGTGCCAGCAGCTCAGGAGGGGGATGGGATGGCTACACCTTC. Residues: CASSSGGGWDGYTF. The chain couples TRBV7-9 to TRBJ1-2; TRBD1 might be the D (6 bases). The CDR3 extends over 14 amino acids. V lost 4 bases and J 6 bases, leaving 15 bases between the germline ends. Germline loops: CDR1 SEHNR, CDR2 FQNEAQ (reference sequence).

This clonotype occurred many times. The rearrangement uses TRBV7-8 and TRBJ2-3; no clear D. The CDR3 covers 14 residues. CDR1 SGHVS and CDR2 FQNEAQ come from the germline V gene. V was clipped by 3 bases and J by 4 bases, with 11 bases between them. CDR3 coding DNA: TGTGCCAGCAGCTTGAGGTTCGCCCCAGATACGCAGTATTTT. Translation: CASSLRFAPDTQYF.

V gene TRBV7-6 combines with J gene TRBJ2-7; D not certain. The CDR3 is made up of 13 amino acids. CDR1 and CDR2 (germline): SGHVS, FNYEAQ. Trimming shortened V by 5 bases and J by 2 bases, and 10 bases separated the two germline ends. Here the CDR3 reads CASSPVGPYEQYV. The CDR3 DNA follows: TGTGCCAGCAGCCCAGTAGGCCCCTACGAGCAGTACGTC.

There are many counts of this clonotype. The chain links TRBV7-6 to TRBJ2-7; 8 nucleotides match TRBD1. The V gene end was trimmed by 4 bases and the J gene end by 1 base; junction bases not matched to a gene: 6. This CDR3 has 15 amino acids. Per the germline V gene, CDR1 is SGHVS and CDR2 is FNYEAQ. The CDR3 region is CASSSTGDLSYEQYF. The CDR3 nucleotides are TGTGCCAGCAGCTCGACAGGGGATCTATCCTACGAGCAGTACTTC.

The chain combines TRBV11-3 with TRBJ2-3, with D possibly being TRBD2 (6 bases). There are 16 residues in the CDR3. CDR1 and CDR2 (germline): SGHNT, YENEEA. With 5 bases removed from V and 2 bases from J, the gap between germline ends came to 17 bases. The CDR3 sequence is CASSPWGGEATDTQYF. CDR3 sequence (DNA): TGTGCCAGCAGCCCCTGGGGAGGAGAGGCCACAGATACGCAGTATTTT.

This clonotype appeared many times. The chain carries TRBV7-6 and TRBJ2-1, with D uncertain. Per germline, CDR1 SGHVS and CDR2 FNYEAQ. The CDR3 consists of 11 residues. V was trimmed by 5 bases and J by 8 bases, leaving 7 bases between them. The CDR3 loop reads CASSPGDEQFF. The CDR3 bases are TGTGCCAGCAGCCCTGGGGATGAGCAGTTCTTC.

This clonotype appeared many times. The chain combines TRBV7-2 with TRBJ2-1, with TRBD2 identical over 9 bases. In germline, CDR1 is SGHTA, CDR2 FQGNSA. The CDR3 has 17 amino acids. Trimming removed 5 bases from V and 5 bases from J; junction bases left unmatched: 13. CDR3 region: CASSLIAGAPMDNEQFF. Here the CDR3 DNA reads TGTGCCAGCAGCCTGATAGCGGGGGCCCCTATGGACAATGAGCAGTTCTTC. Using reference TRBV7-2 and TRBJ2-1 for the parts outside the CDR3, the full variable domain is GAGVSQSPSNKVTEKGKDVELRCDPISGHTALYWYRQSLGQGLEFLIYFQGNSAPDKSGLPSDRFSAERTGGSVSTLTIQRTQQEDSAVYLCASSLIAGAPMDNEQFFGPGTRLTVL.

The genes are TRBV28 and TRBJ2-7; D is ambiguous. The CDR3 sequence is 12 residues long. Germline CDR1 reads MDHEN; CDR2 reads SYDVKM. The V gene lost 0 bases and the J gene lost 4 bases, with 4 bases spanning the gap. The CDR3 nucleotides are TGTGCCAGCAGTTTATGGGGTTACGAGCAGTACTTC. Protein product: CASSLWGYEQYF.

This clonotype was picked up many times. The chain employs TRBV7-6 and TRBJ1-4; 8 bases agree with TRBD1. Germline CDR1 and CDR2: SGHVS and FNYEAQ. The CDR3 runs to 15 residues. The V and J ends lost 0 bases and 7 bases, in that order; junction bases with no gene match: 4. CDR3 DNA sequence: TGTGCCAGCAGCTTAGCGTCAGGGGGCCTTGAAAAACTGTTTTTT. This encodes CASSLASGGLEKLFF. Using reference TRBV7-6 and TRBJ1-4 for the parts outside the CDR3, the full variable domain is GAGVSQSPRYKVTKRGQDVALRCDPISGHVSLYWYRQALGQGPEFLTYFNYEAQQDKSGLPNDRFSAERPEGSISTLTIQRTEQRDSAMYRCASSLASGGLEKLFFGSGTQLSVL.

This clonotype was picked up a small number of times. The chain links TRBV4-2 to TRBJ2-2; weak D call: TRBD1 (6 bases). The CDR3 spans 15 residues. Germline CDR1 LGHNA, CDR2 YNFKEQ. V lost 3 bases and J 2 bases, leaving 10 bases between the germline ends. The CDR3 DNA sequence: TGTGCCAGCAGCCAGCCGGGACACAACACCGGGGAGCTGTTTTTT. Translating it yields CASSQPGHNTGELFF.

The chain is built from TRBV12-5 and TRBJ2-1; maybe TRBD1 (5 bases). The CDR3 runs to 13 residues. Germline V gene data show CDR1 as LGHNT and CDR2 as FRNRAP. Between the trimmed V and J ends, which lost 0 bases and 10 bases, there was a span of 10 bases. CDR3 sequence: CASGLVPGMEQFF. Written as DNA, the CDR3 is TGTGCTAGTGGTTTGGTACCAGGGATGGAGCAGTTCTTC.

The chain recombines TRBV7-9 with TRBJ2-7, with TRBD1 matching over 7 bases. Germline CDR1 and CDR2: SEHNR and FQNEAQ (reference sequence). V was pared by 5 bases and J by 3 bases, with 7 bases of the junction left unmatched. The CDR3 length is 14 residues. CDR3 sequence: CASSLRDSRYEQYF. The CDR3 nucleotides are TGTGCCAGCAGCCTCCGGGACAGCCGCTACGAGCAGTACTTC.

This clonotype was counted only a few times. The J gene is TRBJ2-4, the V gene TRBV28, with D tentatively TRBD1 (5 bases). CDR3 size: 14 residues. CDR1 and CDR2 from the germline V gene are MDHEN and SYDVKM. V was pared by 5 bases and J by 4 bases, with 12 bases between. The CDR3 DNA reads as TGTGCCAGCAGTGTTTCCCACAGGAAAAACATTCAGTACTTC. This encodes CASSVSHRKNIQYF.

A single count supports this clonotype. V gene TRBV7-9 combines with J gene TRBJ1-5, with a tentative D call TRBD1 (5 bases). V was pared by 5 bases and J by 3 bases, with 14 bases between. CDR1 and CDR2 (germline): SEHNR, FQNEAQ (reference sequence). CDR3 length equals 15 residues. The CDR3: CASSPKGTLNQPQHF. In DNA, the CDR3 is TGTGCCAGCAGCCCGAAGGGGACCCTCAATCAGCCCCAGCATTTT. The variable domain in full, with the rest retrieved from reference TRBV7-9 and TRBJ1-5, is DTGVSQNPRHKITKRGQNVTFRCDPISEHNRLYWYRQTLGQGPEFLTYFQNEAQLEKSRLLSDRFSAERPKGSFSTLEIQRTEQGDSAMYLCASSPKGTLNQPQHFGDGTRLSIL.

The V and J genes are TRBV2 and TRBJ2-2, with D possibly matching TRBD2 (6 bases). From germline, CDR1 is SNHLY and CDR2 FYNNEI. The CDR3 covers 11 residues. V lost 8 bases and J lost 10, with 11 bases in between. The CDR3 region is CASSGGLELFF. Written as DNA, the CDR3 is TGTGCCAGCTCCGGAGGGTTGGAGCTGTTTTTT.

V gene TRBV4-3 combines with J gene TRBJ1-6; 7 bases are shared with TRBD1. The CDR3 totals 16 residues. CDR1 is LGHNA and CDR2 is YSLEER in the germline V gene. The J segment lost 6 bases and the V segment lost 0 bases, leaving 5 bases of the junction unmatched. CDR3 sequence reads: CASSQERTGGNSPLHF. The DNA of the CDR3 is TGCGCCAGCAGCCAAGAGAGGACAGGCGGTAATTCACCCCTCCACTTT.

As to this clonotype: A read error may account for a junction end that differs from germline. This rearrangement joins TRBV6-8 to TRBJ2-2; D might be TRBD2 (5 bases). The germline V gene encodes CDR1 MNHGY and CDR2 SAAAGT. This CDR3 is built from 14 residues. CDR3: CASSDRRNAGELFF. The CDR3 DNA sequence: TGTGCCAGCAGTGATCGGAGGAACGCCGGGGAGCTGTTTTTT.

The table lists this clonotype with a few counts. The rearrangement uses TRBV27 and TRBJ2-5; D may be TRBD1 (5 bases). V was trimmed by 7 bases and J by 3 bases, leaving 18 bases between them. CDR1 is MNHEY, CDR2 SMNVEV, per germline (reference sequence). This CDR3 has 15 amino acids. In nucleotides, the CDR3 is TGTGCCAGCATGGGGCGCTCCCCTCCCAAAGAGACCCAGTACTTC. This codes for CASMGRSPPKETQYF.

This clonotype appeared many times. The chain carries TRBV25-1 and TRBJ1-6; TRBD1 aligns across 10 bases. Germline V lookup: CDR1 MGHDK, CDR2 SYGVNS. V was pared by 4 bases and J by 5 bases, with 8 bases of the junction left unmatched. CDR3 length: 17 residues. The CDR3 nucleotides are TGTGCCAGCAGTGGACAGGGGGCGCGATTAAATAATTCACCCCTCCACTTT. Amino acid sequence: CASSGQGARLNNSPLHF.

This clonotype came up a few times. V is TRBV19 and J is TRBJ1-1, with 10 bases identical to TRBD1. The CDR3 runs 15 residues. In germline, CDR1 is LNHDA, CDR2 SQIVND (reference sequence). With 3 bases clipped from V and 6 bases from J, the junction kept 7 bases outside the gene matches. This CDR3 is CASSMVRDRGAEAFF. The CDR3 bases are TGTGCCAGTAGTATGGTTCGGGACAGGGGAGCTGAAGCTTTCTTT. Supplemented by reference TRBV19 and TRBJ1-1, the full variable domain reads DGGITQSPKYLFRKEGQNVTLSCEQNLNHDAMYWYRQDPGQGLRLIYYSQIVNDFQKGDIAEGYSVSREKKESFPLTVTSAQKNPTAFYLCASSMVRDRGAEAFFGQGTRLTVV.

Points on this clonotype: The final CDR3 position lacks the conserved phenylalanine or tryptophan, pointing to a likely read error. Because the CDR3's place on the DNA is in doubt, the DNA is left out and the CDR3 is given as listed by TCRdb. The genes are TRBV6-6 and TRBJ1-2. The germline gives CDR1 MNHNY, CDR2 SVGAGI (reference sequence). The CDR3 spans 13 amino acids, including both terminal residues. CDR3 in amino acids: CASSYSPALILEL.

This clonotype has ten or more counts. The gene calls are TRBV7-8 and TRBJ2-5, with 14 bases fitting TRBD2. There are 18 residues in the CDR3. CDR1 and CDR2 (germline): SGHVS, FQNEAQ. Trimming removed 5 bases from V and 0 bases from J; junction bases left unmatched: 8. The CDR3: CASSPRTSGGLYQETQYF. CDR3 nucleotide sequence: TGTGCCAGCAGCCCAAGGACTAGCGGGGGGCTGTACCAAGAGACCCAGTACTTC.

This clonotype was detected only a few times. The chain recombines TRBV19 with TRBJ2-1; 7 bases align to TRBD2. Germline V gene data show CDR1 as LNHDA and CDR2 as SQIVND (reference sequence). The CDR3 loop spans 14 amino acids. Trimming at V came to 5 bases and at J to 3 bases, leaving 4 bases not matched to a gene. CDR3 in DNA: TGTGCCAGTAGTCCGGGACTATACTACAATGAGCAGTTCTTC. It specifies CASSPGLYYNEQFF.

This clonotype was observed a handful of times. The J gene is TRBJ2-7, the V gene TRBV11-2, with D unclear. The CDR3 runs 16 residues. V was cut by 4 bases and J by 2 bases, with 18 bases left in between. Germline CDR1 and CDR2: SGHAT and FQNNGV. DNA of the CDR3: TGTGCCAGCAGCTCCGGTTTGGTACTCCAACCCTACGAGCAGTACGTC. Translating gives CASSSGLVLQPYEQYV.

This rearrangement joins TRBV7-8 to TRBJ2-2; D is uncertain. The V end lost 8 bases, the J end lost 2 bases, and 15 bases lay between the germline ends. This CDR3 has 15 amino acids. Germline CDR1 is SGHVS and CDR2 is FQNEAQ. The CDR3 sequence is CASGLGGGNTGELFF. The CDR3 nucleotides read TGTGCCAGCGGGCTGGGTGGTGGAAACACCGGGGAGCTGTTTTTT.